The sequence of this TCR beta chain was determined in a study of cytomegalovirus exposure and HLA in healthy donors. The germline gives CDR1 SGHRS, CDR2 YFSETQ. The V gene lost 1 base and the J gene lost 1 base, with 7 bases spanning the gap. This CDR3 region has 14 residues. The study ran its PCR with 60 Vbeta and 13 Jbeta primers. Here immunoSEQ multiplex PCR was the method, and the copy in TCRdb shows in-frame clones only, minus some. The sample lists under 250,000 clones, about 78% occurring once. The clonotype originates from a woman aged 25 to 39 in good health and CMV-seronegative. The source material was PBMCs. V usage is TRBV5-1 and J usage is TRBJ2-3, with D hard to call. The DNA for the CDR3 is TGCGCCAGCAGCTTGATGAGTCGCACAGATACGCAGTATTTT. This sequence encodes CASSLMSRTDTQYF.